This TCR beta chain appears in the sequencing data of a study of blood T cell repertoires in COVID-19. For the study at large: PBMCs, B-cell-depleted T cells, or T cells were the source of the cDNA or gDNA that made up the material.

Authors' analysis steps: Cell counts per sample came from amplifying reference gene primers. Method: immunoSEQ multiplex PCR; TCRdb's copy keeps in-frame clones and lacks some. V and J calls and clone size follow that table, whereas D and trimming were derived from the DNA. Of around 160,000 clones listed, about 80% are singletons. The CDR3 is made up of 16 amino acids. The V and J ends lost 3 bases and 0 bases, in that order; junction bases with no gene match: 5. CDR1 and CDR2 from the germline V gene are SGDLS and YYNGEE. Participants, 18 to 89 years old, spanned around 26 US areas. J is TRBJ1-3 and V is TRBV9; 8 positions agree with TRBD1. The clonotype originates from a man over 45 who had recovered from COVID-19. The sequenced sample was PBMCs or T cells enriched from blood (not recorded which). The CDR3 loop reads CASSAGQAFSGNTIYF. CDR3 sequence (DNA): TGTGCCAGCAGCGCGGGACAGGCTTTCTCTGGAAACACCATATATTTT.